This record looks at one T cell receptor beta chain sequence and its context. The record originates from a study of blood T cell repertoires in COVID-19. The CDR3 runs to 14 residues. Trimming at V came to 5 bases and at J to 1 base, leaving 3 bases not matched to a gene. Germline values: CDR1 MNHEY, CDR2 SMNVEV (reference sequence). The table came from immunoSEQ multiplex PCR; TCRdb's copy has only in-frame clones and leaves some out. The sample consists of about 170,000 clones, about 88% of them appearing once. This TCR derives from a man aged 55 to 70 with acute or convalescent COVID-19. This chain joins TRBV27 and TRBJ2-5; TRBD1 matches 8 bases. Input material: peripheral blood. The CDR3 DNA follows: TGTGCCAGCAGTCGGGGACAGGCCCAAGAGACCCAGTACTTC. Encoded protein: CASSRGQAQETQYF.